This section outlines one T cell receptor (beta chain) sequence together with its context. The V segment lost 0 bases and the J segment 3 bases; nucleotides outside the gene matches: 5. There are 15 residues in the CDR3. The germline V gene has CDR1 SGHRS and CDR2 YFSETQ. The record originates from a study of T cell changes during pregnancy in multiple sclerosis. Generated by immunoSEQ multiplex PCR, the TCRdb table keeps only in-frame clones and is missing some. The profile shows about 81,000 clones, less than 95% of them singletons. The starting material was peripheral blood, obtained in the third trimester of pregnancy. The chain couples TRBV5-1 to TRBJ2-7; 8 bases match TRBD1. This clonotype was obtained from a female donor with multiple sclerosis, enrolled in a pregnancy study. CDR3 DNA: TGCGCCAGCAGCTTGGCGGGACAGGTGAACTACGAGCAGTACTTC. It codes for CASSLAGQVNYEQYF.